This T cell receptor beta chain was sequenced in a study of blood T cells in healthy people across ages. About the research overall: Researchers report that template switching captured about one barcoded beta molecule per two T cells.

A second PCR, run for about 6 to 12 cycles, used a sample-barcoded 5' primer plus a J-beta primer mix. The template-switch adaptor was a 5' adaptor with 12 random nucleotides. It tagged each cDNA molecule. TCRdb itself ran the 5' RACE reads through MiXCR, one entry per CDR3 protein. The table has about 680,000 distinct CDR3 sequences, roughly 49% seen once. Staff drew about 10 milliliters of peripheral blood from each donor. PBMCs, at least 7 million per sample, were isolated. Germline assignment: CDR1 SGHAT and CDR2 FQNNGV. CDR3 length: 14 residues. J is TRBJ2-1 and V is TRBV11-2, with a weak D call TRBD2 (6 bases). The J call may be faulty, since TRBJ2-7 better matches the DNA end. This receptor was taken from a woman between 55 and 75 years old in good health. The sample consisted of blood. CDR3 in amino acids: CASSWTGTRNEQYF. DNA of the CDR3: TGTGCCAGCAGCTGGACCGGGACTCGCAATGAGCAGTACTTC.